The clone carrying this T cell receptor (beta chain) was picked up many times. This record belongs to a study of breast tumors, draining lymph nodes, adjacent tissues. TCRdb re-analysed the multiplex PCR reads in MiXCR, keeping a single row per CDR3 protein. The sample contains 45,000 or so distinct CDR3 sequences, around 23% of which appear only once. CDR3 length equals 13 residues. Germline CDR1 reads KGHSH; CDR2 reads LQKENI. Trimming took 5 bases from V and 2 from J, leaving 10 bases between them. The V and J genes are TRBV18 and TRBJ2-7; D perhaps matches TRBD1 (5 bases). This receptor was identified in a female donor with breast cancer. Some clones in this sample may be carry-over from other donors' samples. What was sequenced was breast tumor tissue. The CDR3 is CASSSDSTYEQYF. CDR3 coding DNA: TGTGCCAGCTCATCCGACAGTACCTACGAGCAGTACTTC.